These 31 T cell receptor beta chains share one sample of origin, sequenced in a study of T cells after yellow fever vaccination (dated by TCRdb to about 2019). What this sample's treatment or condition label stands for: live attenuated yellow fever vaccine strain. Library method: 5' RACE. The data were produced on an Illumina HiSeq 2500. TCRdb reran the public reads through fastp at Q25 and MiXCR, keeping productive beta chains. Every CDR3 protein is listed once, alongside the most common genes and DNA of its rows. A total of about 550,000 distinct CDR3 sequences appear in this sample, 15% to 20% of them only once. Roughly an eighth of the sample belongs to the ten largest clones. The sequencing here drew on PBMCs, taken 15 days after the yellow fever booster vaccination. The receptor source for this set is a man between 25 and 39 years old who received the YFV17D yellow fever vaccine.

The chain is built from TRBV6-6 and TRBJ2-7; D possibly corresponds to TRBD2 (5 bases). V shed 6 bases and J shed 1 base, with 16 bases lying between them. Germline CDR1 is MNHNY and CDR2 is SVGAGI (reference sequence). CDR3 length equals 15 residues. The CDR3 here is CASRFASSNSYEQYF. CDR3 DNA: TGTGCCAGCAGATTCGCTAGCAGCAATTCCTACGAGCAGTACTTC.

This clonotype was seen ten or more times. This chain joins TRBV5-1 and TRBJ2-7; D not resolved. Germline lookup yields CDR1 SGHRS and CDR2 YFSETQ. The V end was cut by 4 bases, the J end by 4 bases, with 15 bases between. This CDR3 region has 14 residues. CDR3 in amino acids: CASSVSRGLYEQYF. CDR3 bases: TGCGCCAGCAGCGTCTCTAGAGGTCTATACGAGCAGTACTTC.

This clonotype appeared a few times. The V and J genes are TRBV3-1 and TRBJ1-5; 8 positions match TRBD1. This CDR3 contains 15 residues. Looked up from germline, CDR1 is LGHDT and CDR2 is YNNKEL (reference sequence). The V segment lost 4 bases and the J segment 3 bases; nucleotides outside the gene matches: 5. The CDR3 protein is CASSPGQGPNQPQHF. The CDR3 bases are TGTGCCAGCAGCCCCGGACAGGGCCCCAATCAGCCCCAGCATTTT.

The V gene is TRBV5-1, the J gene TRBJ2-2, with a possible D match to TRBD2 (6 bases). The CDR3 loop spans 15 amino acids. The V gene lost 4 bases and the J gene lost 3 bases, with 13 bases spanning the gap. Germline CDR1 SGHRS, CDR2 YFSETQ. The CDR3: CASSPRGVDTGELFF. The CDR3 DNA reads as TGCGCCAGCAGCCCTCGCGGGGTCGACACCGGGGAGCTGTTTTTT.

This clonotype has only a few counts. V usage is TRBV7-2 and J usage is TRBJ2-1; D not certain. This CDR3 comprises 12 residues. V lost 7 bases and J 5 bases, leaving 9 bases between the germline ends. Germline CDR1 SGHTA, CDR2 FQGNSA. CDR3: CASNGYNNEQFF. As DNA, the CDR3 is TGTGCCAGCAACGGGTACAACAATGAGCAGTTCTTC.

V usage is TRBV5-1 and J usage is TRBJ2-1; D possibly corresponds to TRBD2 (5 bases). The CDR3 extends over 13 amino acids. Trimming stripped 5 bases from V and 4 bases from J, with 10 bases between. Germline lookup yields CDR1 SGHRS and CDR2 YFSETQ. CDR3 loop: CASRLSGYNEQFF. CDR3 nucleotide sequence: TGCGCCAGCAGACTTTCGGGATACAATGAGCAGTTCTTC.

This clonotype was picked up a small number of times. The genes are TRBV11-1 and TRBJ2-2, with 12 bases aligning to TRBD1. Germline CDR1 reads SGHAT; CDR2 reads FQDESV (reference sequence). V trimming: 4 bases; J trimming: 8 bases; junction bases outside the gene matches: 14. There are 18 residues in the CDR3. The CDR3 loop is CASSSRKGTGGTKGELFF. CDR3 coding DNA: TGTGCCAGCAGCTCACGAAAAGGGACAGGGGGCACGAAGGGGGAGCTGTTTTTT.

This chain joins TRBV19 and TRBJ2-3, with D perhaps being TRBD1 or TRBD2 (6 bases each). This CDR3 comprises 16 residues. CDR1 and CDR2 (germline): LNHDA, SQIVND (reference sequence). Trimming stripped 4 bases from V and 4 bases from J, with 18 bases between. The CDR3 nucleotides read TGTGCCAGTAGTAAGATCGGGGGCGGGATTTCAGATACGCAGTATTTT. This codes for CASSKIGGGISDTQYF.

Many counts were recorded for this clonotype. This sequence joins TRBV6-1 and TRBJ2-4; possible D gene TRBD2, 6 bases. Looked up from germline, CDR1 is MNHNS and CDR2 is SASEGT. This CDR3 spans 14 amino acids. The V gene lost 5 bases and the J gene lost 6 bases, with 14 bases spanning the gap. The CDR3 spells CASSRGRRGNIQYF. In DNA, the CDR3 is TGTGCCAGCAGTAGAGGACGGAGGGGAAACATTCAGTACTTC.

This clonotype came up a few times. CDR3 sequence: CASRPTSGQYEQYF. DNA for the CDR3: TGTGCCAGCAGGCCGACTAGCGGGCAATACGAGCAGTACTTC. This chain joins TRBV6-1 and TRBJ2-7; the match to TRBD2 covers 10 bases. Per germline, CDR1 MNHNS and CDR2 SASEGT. V lost 6 bases and J lost 4; bases outside the gene matches: 6. This CDR3 comprises 14 residues.

The V call is TRBV20-1, the J call TRBJ2-1, with 10 bases lining up with TRBD2. CDR3 size: 15 residues. Germline V gene sequence: CDR1 DFQATT, CDR2 SNEGSKA (reference sequence). V trimming: 3 bases; J trimming: 4 bases; junction bases outside the gene matches: 6. The CDR3 sequence is CSASQLAGRYNEQFF. In nucleotides, the CDR3 is TGCAGTGCTAGCCAACTAGCGGGACGATACAATGAGCAGTTCTTC.

The chain recombines TRBV10-2 with TRBJ1-1; no reliable D call. The CDR3 has 13 amino acids. The germline V and J ends were trimmed by 4 bases and 2 bases, with 8 bases remaining between them. CDR1 WSHSY and CDR2 SAAADI come from the germline V gene. The CDR3 bases are TGCGCCAGCAGTGGGAACGGAAACACTGAAGCTTTCTTT. Protein sequence: CASSGNGNTEAFF.

This clonotype was seen more than once but under ten times. The J gene is TRBJ2-7, the V gene TRBV5-1; D gene ambiguous. V was pared by 0 bases and J by 5 bases, with 15 bases between. CDR1 SGHRS and CDR2 YFSETQ come from the germline V gene. The CDR3 runs to 15 residues. The CDR3 bases are TGCGCCAGCAGCTTGGAGCTCAGAAGAGAGAACGAGCAGTACTTC. It yields the protein CASSLELRRENEQYF.

V usage is TRBV6-2 or TRBV6-3 and J usage is TRBJ2-1, with TRBD1 identical over 10 bases. Germline V gene data show CDR1 as MNHEY and CDR2 as SVGEGT. This CDR3 has 14 amino acids. J was trimmed by 6 bases and V by 6 bases; bases with no gene match: 5. CDR3 loop: CASRTGTGVNEQFF. The CDR3 bases are TGTGCCAGCAGAACCGGGACAGGGGTCAATGAGCAGTTCTTC.

This clonotype was seen a few times. The chain links TRBV2 to TRBJ1-1; D uncertain. V gave up 2 bases and J gave up 0 bases, with 4 bases separating them. Germline V gives CDR1 SNHLY, CDR2 FYNNEI. This CDR3 is built from 13 residues. The CDR3 DNA follows: TGTGCCAGCAGTGAATTGATGAACACTGAAGCTTTCTTT. Protein sequence: CASSELMNTEAFF. Using reference TRBV2 and TRBJ1-1 for the parts outside the CDR3, the full variable domain is EPEVTQTPSHQVTQMGQEVILRCVPISNHLYFYWYRQILGQKVEFLVSFYNNEISEKSEIFDDQFSVERPDGSNFTLKIRSTKLEDSAMYFCASSELMNTEAFFGQGTRLTVV.

The chain is built from TRBV7-2 and TRBJ2-3; D remains unclear. This CDR3 has 15 amino acids. V dropped 3 bases and J dropped 2 bases, with 12 bases sitting between them. Germline-derived CDR1 and CDR2 are SGHTA and FQGNSA. CDR3 protein: CASSFPLANTDTQYF. The CDR3 DNA reads TGTGCCAGCAGCTTCCCCCTCGCTAACACAGATACGCAGTATTTT.

This clonotype occurred a few times. The germline gene is not matched at one end of the junction; a read error may be the cause. The chain is built from TRBV7-7 and TRBJ2-2, with D tentatively TRBD1 or TRBD2 (5 bases each). CDR3 size: 15 residues. Germline loops: CDR1 SSHAT, CDR2 FNYEAQ (reference sequence). The CDR3 loop reads CASSLSRGPSGELFF. The CDR3 DNA follows: TGTGCTAGCAGCTTATCGAGGGGCCCATCAGGGGAGCTGTTTTTT. The full variable domain, rest sourced from reference TRBV7-7 and TRBJ2-2, is GAGVSQSPRYKVTKRGQDVTLRCDPISSHATLYWYQQALGQGPEFLTYFNYEAQPDKSGLPSDRFSAERPEGSISTLTIQRTEQRDSAMYRCASSLSRGPSGELFFGEGSRLTVL.

This chain links TRBV20-1 with TRBJ2-3; D may be TRBD2 (5 bases). The V gene's germline CDR1 is DFQATT and CDR2 SNEGSKA (reference sequence). The CDR3 runs to 12 residues. V was clipped by 6 bases and J by 6 bases, with 13 bases between them. CDR3 nucleotide sequence: TGCAGTGCCGAGAGGGCGGACGATACGCAGTATTTT. Protein sequence: CSAERADDTQYF.

This clonotype was seen more than once but under ten times. CDR3 region: CATTGESSYNSPLHF. The CDR3 DNA reads as TGTGCCACCACGGGTGAGAGCTCCTATAATTCACCCCTCCACTTT. This chain joins TRBV6-2 or TRBV6-3 and TRBJ1-6; no clear D. From germline, CDR1 is MNHEY and CDR2 SVGEGT. This CDR3 contains 15 residues. V dropped 10 bases and J dropped 0 bases, with 13 bases sitting between them.

This clonotype was seen many times. This chain links TRBV5-1 with TRBJ2-7; the D gene is possibly TRBD1 (5 bases). CDR3 size: 12 residues. Deletions cut 0 bases from V and 5 bases from J, with 6 bases between. The germline CDR1 and CDR2 sequences are SGHRS and YFSETQ. The CDR3 nucleotides read TGCGCCAGCAGCTTGGAACAGGACGAGCAGTACTTC. As protein: CASSLEQDEQYF.

This clonotype was seen more than once but under ten times. The rearrangement links TRBV25-1 to TRBJ2-5; D gene uncertain. In germline, CDR1 is MGHDK, CDR2 SYGVNS. V was cut by 1 base and J by 2 bases, with 8 bases left in between. CDR3 size: 14 residues. DNA of the CDR3: TGTGCCAGCAGTGAATCGGATGCTCAAGAGACCCAGTACTTC. It specifies CASSESDAQETQYF.

The CDR3 sequence is CASSSSGLAKNIQYF. DNA for the CDR3: TGTGCCAGCAGTTCTAGCGGGCTAGCCAAAAACATTCAGTACTTC. The chain combines TRBV6-2 or TRBV6-3 with TRBJ2-4; 8 bases are shared with TRBD2. In germline, CDR1 is MNHEY, CDR2 SVGEGT. Trimming took 4 bases from V and 0 from J; bases not matched to a gene: 2. The CDR3 spans 15 residues.

The V and J genes are TRBV18 and TRBJ1-1; D is undetermined. V was trimmed by 2 bases and J by 2 bases, leaving 9 bases between them. The CDR3 covers 14 residues. Germline-derived CDR1 and CDR2 are KGHSH and LQKENI. CDR3 sequence reads: CASSPMEANTEAFF. The CDR3 nucleotides are TGTGCCAGCTCACCAATGGAGGCTAACACTGAAGCTTTCTTT.

The chain carries TRBV7-9 and TRBJ1-4, with a tentative D call TRBD1 (6 bases). The germline V and J ends were trimmed by 4 bases and 12 bases, with 18 bases remaining between them. This CDR3 comprises 14 residues. Germline CDR1 reads SEHNR; CDR2 reads FQNEAQ (reference sequence). CDR3 nucleotides: TGTGCCAGCAGCTGGCGGACGGGACAAGGGGAACTGTTTTTT. This encodes CASSWRTGQGELFF.

CDR3: CATRGTGQGYNEQFF. The CDR3 region has the DNA TGTGCCACCAGAGGGACGGGACAGGGTTACAATGAGCAGTTCTTC. V gene TRBV15 combines with J gene TRBJ2-1; TRBD1 aligns across 9 bases. V lost 6 bases to trimming and J lost 4 bases; unmatched junction nucleotides: 7. From germline, CDR1 is LNHNV and CDR2 YYDKDF (reference sequence). This CDR3 comprises 15 residues.

This clonotype was found a few times. J is TRBJ2-3 and V is TRBV5-5; D gene unclear. The CDR3 runs 13 residues. The V gene's germline CDR1 is SGHKS and CDR2 YYEKEE (reference sequence). V lost 2 bases to trimming and J lost 4 bases, with 8 bases between them. In DNA, the CDR3 is TGTGCCAGCAGCTTCCGAGCTCCAGATACGCAGTATTTT. It is translated as CASSFRAPDTQYF. Together with reference TRBV5-5 and TRBJ2-3, the CDR3 gives the full variable domain: DAGVTQSPTHLIKTRGQQVTLRCSPISGHKSVSWYQQVLGQGPQFIFQYYEKEERGRGNFPDRFSARQFPNYSSELNVNALLLGDSALYLCASSFRAPDTQYFGPGTRLTVL.

This chain links TRBV7-9 with TRBJ1-1; D is undetermined. Between the trimmed V and J ends, which lost 5 bases and 4 bases, there was a span of 11 bases. Germline CDR1 SEHNR, CDR2 FQNEAQ (reference sequence). The CDR3 spans 13 residues. The DNA of the CDR3 is TGTGCCAGCAGCCCCCCGAAGGGCACTGAAGCTTTCTTT. It translates to CASSPPKGTEAFF.

V usage is TRBV18 and J usage is TRBJ2-1; perhaps TRBD2 as D (6 bases). The CDR3 totals 13 residues. The V end was cut by 2 bases, the J end by 12 bases, with 14 bases between. From germline, CDR1 is KGHSH and CDR2 LQKENI. CDR3 in amino acids: CASSPGATGRQFF. DNA of the CDR3: TGTGCCAGCTCACCAGGGGCGACCGGGAGGCAGTTCTTC.

This clonotype was counted a few times. The chain recombines TRBV12-3 or TRBV12-4 with TRBJ2-1, with TRBD1 identical over 8 bases. V dropped 6 bases and J dropped 5; count of bases not matched to a gene: 9. The CDR3 spans 15 residues. CDR3 DNA: TGTGCCAGCAGCCCCATGGCGACAGGGGACAATGAGCAGTTCTTC. Translation: CASSPMATGDNEQFF.

V and J are TRBV20-1 and TRBJ1-5; D is unresolved. This CDR3 has 13 residues. CDR1 is DFQATT, CDR2 SNEGSKA, per germline (reference sequence). V lost 5 bases and J lost 2, with 10 bases in between. CDR3 in amino acids: CSAGAGGNQPQHF. The CDR3 nucleotides read TGCAGTGCTGGAGCCGGGGGCAATCAGCCCCAGCATTTT.

This clonotype was recorded a few times. This chain uses TRBV6-5 with TRBJ2-1; 8 positions match TRBD2. The V and J ends lost 0 bases and 7 bases, in that order; junction bases with no gene match: 11. The CDR3 length is 17 residues. In germline, CDR1 is MNHEY, CDR2 SVGAGI. CDR3 bases: TGTGCCAGCAGTTACTCGGTAATAGCGGGATATCAGAATGAGCAGTTCTTC. Its protein is CASSYSVIAGYQNEQFF.